Shown below are 12 T cell receptor beta chains from a single sample sequenced in a study of T-cell reconstitution after alpha-beta-depleted transplantation in children. Researchers prepared the TCRbeta library using unique molecular identifiers, the study reports. MiXCR was run by TCRdb on the PCR reads, yielding one entry per CDR3 protein. The data contain hundreds of thousands of distinct CDR3 sequences, 15% to 20% of them singletons. Sequenced here: PBMCs, mostly from graft donor cells, sampled 360 days after TCRalphabeta/CD19-depleted stem cell transplant. These receptors all stem from a boy in the first two years of life who had a stem cell transplant for Wiskott-Aldrich syndrome, so the T cells may come from the graft donor.

This clonotype turned up a few times. V and J are TRBV24-1 and TRBJ2-1; TRBD2 matches at 13 bases. V gave up 4 bases and J gave up 2 bases; unmatched junction bases: 7. Per the germline V gene, CDR1 is KGHDR and CDR2 is SFDVKD. This CDR3 is built from 18 residues. CDR3 protein: CATSEPTSGRATYNEQFF. CDR3 nucleotides: TGTGCCACCAGTGAGCCTACTAGCGGGAGGGCTACCTACAATGAGCAGTTCTTC.

The chain is built from TRBV28 and TRBJ2-1; 10 nucleotides line up with TRBD2. The CDR3 is 12 residues long. Per the germline V gene, CDR1 is MDHEN and CDR2 is SYDVKM. Here the CDR3 reads CASGGHYNEQFF. The CDR3, as DNA: TGTGCTAGCGGGGGGCACTACAATGAGCAGTTCTTC.

The chain combines TRBV7-2 with TRBJ2-1; 10 bases are shared with TRBD2. Germline V lookup: CDR1 SGHTA, CDR2 FQGNSA. This CDR3 contains 19 residues. With 0 bases clipped from V and 0 bases from J, the junction kept 8 bases outside the gene matches. CDR3: CASSLASGRALSSYNEQFF. The CDR3 nucleotides are TGTGCCAGCAGCTTAGCCAGCGGGAGGGCCTTGAGCTCCTACAATGAGCAGTTCTTC.

This clonotype showed up just a few times. The V gene is TRBV25-1, the J gene TRBJ2-7; TRBD1 is a possible D gene (5 bases). The germline V gene has CDR1 MGHDK and CDR2 SYGVNS. CDR3 length: 16 residues. V was cut by 5 bases and J by 4 bases, with 21 bases left in between. CDR3 sequence reads: CASSHRTRLLGYEQYF. The CDR3 DNA reads as TGTGCCAGCAGTCATAGGACAAGGCTCCTCGGTTACGAGCAGTACTTC.

The chain links TRBV12-3 or TRBV12-4 to TRBJ1-6; D gene uncertain. Trimming stripped 3 bases from V and 4 bases from J, with 4 bases between. The CDR3 is made up of 13 amino acids. The CDR3 DNA follows: TGTGCCAGCAGTTTCCTATATAATTCACCCCTCCACTTT. The encoded protein is CASSFLYNSPLHF.

This clonotype was counted only a few times. This chain joins TRBV6-6 and TRBJ1-5; no clear D gene. The germline V gene has CDR1 MNHNY and CDR2 SVGAGI (reference sequence). V lost 0 bases to trimming and J lost 7 bases, with 7 bases between them. This CDR3 spans 13 amino acids. CDR3 sequence reads: CASSYSRLQPQHF. The CDR3 nucleotides read TGTGCCAGCAGTTACTCGAGGCTACAGCCCCAGCATTTT.

The sample holds a few counts of this clonotype. The chain couples TRBV19 to TRBJ2-5; D gene uncertain. Looked up from germline, CDR1 is LNHDA and CDR2 is SQIVND (reference sequence). With 8 bases removed from V and 4 bases from J, the gap between germline ends came to 20 bases. The CDR3 has 15 residues. In nucleotides, the CDR3 is TGTGCCAGTGGACCCCTGAGTAAGGGCTCAGAGACCCAGTACTTC. Translation: CASGPLSKGSETQYF.

This clonotype was observed a handful of times. J is TRBJ2-5 and V is TRBV11-2; the D gene is possibly TRBD1 (6 bases). V shed 1 base and J shed 5 bases, with 14 bases lying between them. Germline V gives CDR1 SGHAT, CDR2 FQNNGV. The CDR3 runs 15 residues. The CDR3 loop is CASSLGWGPGETQYF. As DNA, the CDR3 is TGTGCCAGCAGCTTAGGATGGGGGCCTGGGGAGACCCAGTACTTC.

The chain employs TRBV5-1 and TRBJ2-5, with 8 positions matching TRBD1. The CDR3 runs to 15 residues. Germline lookup yields CDR1 SGHRS and CDR2 YFSETQ. V trimming: 0 bases; J trimming: 5 bases; junction bases outside the gene matches: 6. CDR3 nucleotides: TGCGCCAGCAGCTTGGACCCAGGGGGCTGGGAGACCCAGTACTTC. Its translation is CASSLDPGGWETQYF.

This clonotype was recorded a few times. The chain is built from TRBV20-1 and TRBJ2-2, with 9 positions matching TRBD1. Trimming removed 2 bases from V and 6 bases from J; junction bases left unmatched: 13. Germline V gene lookup returns CDR1 DFQATT and CDR2 SNEGSKA (reference sequence). The CDR3 is 17 residues long. CDR3 DNA: TGCAGTGCTAGACCCACGGCCGGACAGGGGCGAGCCGGGGAGCTGTTTTTT. Protein sequence: CSARPTAGQGRAGELFF.

Details on this clonotype: The junction departs from germline at one end; a sequencing error may be responsible. The chain carries TRBV12-3 or TRBV12-4 and TRBJ2-1; TRBD2 aligns across 10 bases. CDR3 length: 19 amino acids. The CDR3 loop reads CTSSLKGPRRTSGYNEQFF. CDR3 DNA sequence: TGTACCAGCAGTTTAAAAGGGCCTCGGAGGACTAGCGGTTACAATGAGCAGTTCTTC.

This clonotype was recorded a few times. The chain employs TRBV27 and TRBJ2-7, with D tentatively TRBD2 (7 bases). Germline CDR1 MNHEY, CDR2 SMNVEV (reference sequence). The CDR3 has 16 residues. Trimming pared 2 bases from V and 0 bases from J, leaving 14 bases between. CDR3 sequence (DNA): TGTGCCAGCAGTTTAAGGCGGGGGCCCAGCTCCTACGAGCAGTACTTC. Protein: CASSLRRGPSSYEQYF.